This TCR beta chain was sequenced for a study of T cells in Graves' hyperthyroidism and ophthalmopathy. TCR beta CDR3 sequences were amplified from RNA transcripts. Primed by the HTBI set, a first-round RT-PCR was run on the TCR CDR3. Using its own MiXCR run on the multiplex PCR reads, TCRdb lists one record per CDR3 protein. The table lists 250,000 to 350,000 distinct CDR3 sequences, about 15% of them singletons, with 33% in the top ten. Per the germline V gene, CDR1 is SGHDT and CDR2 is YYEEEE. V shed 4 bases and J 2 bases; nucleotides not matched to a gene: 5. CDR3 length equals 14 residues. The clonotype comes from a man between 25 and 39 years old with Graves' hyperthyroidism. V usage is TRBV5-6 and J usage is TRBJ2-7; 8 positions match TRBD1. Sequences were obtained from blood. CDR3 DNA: TGTGCCAGCAGCGGGTTACAGGGGGCCTACGAGCAGTACTTC. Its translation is CASSGLQGAYEQYF.